A selection of T cell receptor beta chains follows, all from one sample in a study of blood T cell repertoires in COVID-19. Some clones are missing from TCRdb's copy, which holds only in-frame ones; the method was immunoSEQ multiplex PCR. The sample consists of roughly 200,000 clones, around nine tenths of them appearing once. Material: peripheral blood. These TCRs come from a man aged 18 to 30 with active or convalescent COVID-19. CDR3s include the opening cysteine and the closing phenylalanine or tryptophan. A D gene is named only where the DNA matches it firmly. Size is stated for part of the rows, as once, few or many counts, or as a class when the clone is expanded.

>TRBJ2-2|once|TRBV7-2|TRBD2
TGTGCCAGCAGCTTACCGAGCGGGATTAACACCGGGGAGCTGTTTTTT
CASSLPSGINTGELFF
>TRBJ1-1|once|TRBV6-5|.
TGTGCCAGCAGGAGGGGGAAGTTCACTGAAGCTTTCTTT
CASRRGKFTEAFF
>TRBJ2-6|.|TRBV6-1|TRBD1
TGTGCCAGCAGGGAAGGACAGGGGGCCTTCTCTGGGGCCAACGTCCTGACTTTC
CASREGQGAFSGANVLTF
>TRBJ2-5|.|TRBV3-1/TRBV3-2|.
TGTGCCAGCAGCCAAGAGGGACTTCAAGAGACCCAGTACTTC
CASSQEGLQETQYF
>TRBJ1-3|.|TRBV27|TRBD1
TGTGCCAGCAGCCCCCACACAGGGGTTGGAAACACCATATATTTT
CASSPHTGVGNTIYF
>TRBJ1-5|.|TRBV19|TRBD1
TGTGCCAGTAGCGTCGGACAGGGGAATCAGCCCCAGCATTTT
CASSVGQGNQPQHF
>TRBJ1-2|few|TRBV29-1|.
TGCAGCGAATCCAGGGGTGCCGGCTACACCTTC
CSESRGAGYTF
>TRBJ2-3|.|TRBV11-1|.
TGTGCCAGCAGCACGACGGGACTCGATACGCAGTATTTT
CASSTTGLDTQYF
>TRBJ2-5|.|TRBV11-2|.
TGTGCCAGCAGCCTAAACAGGGTAGAGGAGACCCAGTACTTC
CASSLNRVEETQYF
>TRBJ1-1|.|TRBV7-2|.
TGTGCCAGCAGCTTAAAAAGCGGGGCGAACACTGAAGCTTTCTTT
CASSLKSGANTEAFF
>TRBJ2-7|.|TRBV19|.
TGTGCCAGTAGTATGGGGCCAGGGACCTACGAGCAGTACTTC
CASSMGPGTYEQYF
>TRBJ1-1|.|TRBV30|.
TGTGCCTGGAGGGAGGGGAACACTGAAGCTTTCTTT
CAWREGNTEAFF
>TRBJ2-2|.|TRBV5-1|TRBD1
TGCGCCAGCAGCTTGGACCTCGGACAGGGAAACACCGGGGAGCTGTTTTTT
CASSLDLGQGNTGELFF
>TRBJ1-6|.|TRBV30|TRBD1
TGTGCCTGTAGGACGGGACAGGGAAATAATTCACCCCTCCACTTT
CACRTGQGNNSPLHF
>TRBJ2-7|.|TRBV6-1|TRBD2
TGTGCCAGCAGTGTTGGGACTAGCGGGAGGACGGTCTCCTACGAGCAGTACTTC
CASSVGTSGRTVSYEQYF
>TRBJ1-5|.|TRBV15|.
TGTGCCACCAGCAGAGGGGCGGTAGGGGAGCCCCAGCATTTT
CATSRGAVGEPQHF
>TRBJ2-1|once|TRBV7-7|TRBD1
TGTGCTAGCAGCCCCGCCGGGACAGGGGATATCCCCCGAGGGAGCAATGAGCAGTTCTTC
CASSPAGTGDIPRGSNEQFF
>TRBJ2-1|.|TRBV4-3|TRBD2
TGCGCCAGCAGCCAAGAACTAGCGGGACACAATGAGCAGTTCTTC
CASSQELAGHNEQFF
>TRBJ1-5|.|TRBV2|.
TGTGCCAGCAGTGAAGACAGGGATTATCAGCCCCAGCATTTT
CASSEDRDYQPQHF
>TRBJ1-1|.|TRBV24-1|TRBD1
TGTGCCACCGAGGGGGCAAAGGGTACTGAAGCTTTCTTT
CATEGAKGTEAFF
>TRBJ1-2|few|TRBV5-1|TRBD1
TGCGCCAGCAGCCCTGGGACAGGGGAGAATGGCTACACCTTC
CASSPGTGENGYTF
>TRBJ2-3|.|TRBV4-2|TRBD1
TGTGCCAGCAGCCAGACAGGGGCAGATACGCAGTATTTT
CASSQTGADTQYF
>TRBJ2-2|.|TRBV5-1|TRBD1
TGCGCCAGCAGCTTGACAGGGGTGAACACCGGGGAGCTGTTTTTT
CASSLTGVNTGELFF
>TRBJ1-5|.|TRBV16|.
TGTGCCAGCAGCCAATCTGGCAGAAATCAGCCCCAGCATTTT
CASSQSGRNQPQHF
>TRBJ2-2|.|TRBV15|TRBD2
TGTGCCACCAGCAGAGGTTGGACTAGCGCCGGGGAGCTGTTTTTT
CATSRGWTSAGELFF
>TRBJ1-5|.|TRBV18|.
TGTGCCAGCTCACCCCCCCAGCCCAAAATAGGAGGGGAGCATTTT
CASSPPQPKIGGEHF
>TRBJ2-2|.|TRBV5-8|.
TGTGCCAGCAGCTTGATGTTTACCGGCCAGGTGAACACCGGGGAGCTGTTTTTT
CASSLMFTGQVNTGELFF
>TRBJ1-6|.|TRBV2|.
TGTGCCAGCAGCATCCGAGGAGGGGATAATTCACCCCTCCACTTT
CASSIRGGDNSPLHF
>TRBJ2-7|.|TRBV5-6|TRBD1
TGTGCCAGCAGCCGGACAGGGGGGAGACTTAGGTACGAGCAGTACTTC
CASSRTGGRLRYEQYF
>TRBJ2-5|.|TRBV5-6|.
TGTGCCAGCAGCTTAAGAGACAGACCCCAAGAGACCCAGTACTTC
CASSLRDRPQETQYF
>TRBJ2-7|.|TRBV4-2|.
TGTGCCAGCAGCCCCAACCACAATAGCGACTCCTACGAGCAGTACTTC
CASSPNHNSDSYEQYF
>TRBJ1-5|.|TRBV6-1|.
TGTGCCAGCAGTGAGGACAGACCAGGCAATCAGCCCCAGCATTTT
CASSEDRPGNQPQHF
>TRBJ1-2|.|TRBV28|.
TGTGGGACAAGTGGAGTTTTTTCGTCGGACTATGGCTACACCTTC
CGTSGVFSSDYGYTF
>TRBJ2-7|.|TRBV5-1|.
TGCGCCAGCAGCTTGGCTGCGTGGGGAGAGTCGACCTACGAGCAGTACTTC
CASSLAAWGESTYEQYF
>TRBJ2-5|once|TRBV5-1|TRBD1
TGCGCCAGCAACCGGGACAGCCGACACCAAGAGACCCAGTACTTC
CASNRDSRHQETQYF
>TRBJ1-5|few|TRBV28|.
TGTGCCAGCAGCCCAGGGCCTCAGAATAGCAATCAGCCCCAGCATTTT
CASSPGPQNSNQPQHF
>TRBJ1-1|.|TRBV6-5|TRBD1
TGTGCCAGCAGTTACTCGGACAGGCGGAACACTGAAGCTTTCTTT
CASSYSDRRNTEAFF
>TRBJ2-3|.|TRBV7-9|.
TGTGCCAGCAGCCTAGGTGGGGCGGATACGCAGTATTTT
CASSLGGADTQYF
>TRBJ1-3|.|TRBV11-2|.
TGTGCCAGCAGCCCCCGGGTTAATGGAAACACCATATATTTT
CASSPRVNGNTIYF
>TRBJ2-6|.|TRBV3-1/TRBV3-2|TRBD1
TGTGCCAGCAGCCATCGACAGGGTTTCTCTGGGGCCAACGTCCTGACTTTC
CASSHRQGFSGANVLTF
>TRBJ2-7|.|TRBV5-4|TRBD1
TGTGCCAGCAGTAGGGACAGGTACGAGCAGTACTTC
CASSRDRYEQYF
>TRBJ1-3|.|TRBV7-3|.
TGTGCCAGCAGCCCCGCTGCCGGGGTTGGAAACACCATATATTTT
CASSPAAGVGNTIYF
>TRBJ2-7|.|TRBV2|.
TGTGCCAGCAGTGAGTTTCGGTTCCCCTCCTACGAGCAGTACTTC
CASSEFRFPSYEQYF
>TRBJ2-1|once|TRBV7-6|TRBD2
TGTGCCAGCAGCCCATCCCCCGGGGGGGGCAATGAGCAGTTCTTC
CASSPSPGGGNEQFF
>TRBJ1-5|.|TRBV12-2|.
TGTGCAAGTCCCCCGGGACAGCTCGGTCAGCCCCAGCATTTT
CASPPGQLGQPQHF
>TRBJ2-5|.|TRBV5-6|.
TGTGCCAGCAGCTTGGTGGGGCGGAGAGAGACCCAGTACTTC
CASSLVGRRETQYF
>TRBJ2-1|.|TRBV5-8|TRBD2
TGTGCCAGCAGCTTGGTTCGGGCGGTACTAGCGGACTCCTACAATGAGCAGTTCTTC
CASSLVRAVLADSYNEQFF
>TRBJ1-4|.|TRBV5-4|.
TGTGCCAGCAGCTTAGGTGGCCCCCAGGTTGAAAAACTGTTTTTT
CASSLGGPQVEKLFF
>TRBJ1-1|.|TRBV7-2|.
TGTGCCAGCAGTCCCGGAACAGGAAGGAACACTGAAGCTTTCTTT
CASSPGTGRNTEAFF
>TRBJ1-1|.|TRBV7-9|.
TGTGCCAGCAGCTTGACAGGAGAAGCTTTCTTT
CASSLTGEAFF
>TRBJ1-5|.|TRBV6-5|.
TGTGCCAGCAGAATGGACTCCAAACTGCCCCAGCATTTT
CASRMDSKLPQHF
>TRBJ2-3|.|TRBV11-2|TRBD2
TGTGCCAGCAGCTTGACTAGCGGGATACCCACAGATACGCAGTATTTT
CASSLTSGIPTDTQYF
>TRBJ2-3|.|TRBV12-5|TRBD2
TGTGCTAGTGCCCAAGGACTAGCAAAAGATACGCAGTATTTT
CASAQGLAKDTQYF
>TRBJ1-5|.|TRBV7-3|.
TGTGCCAGCGCTGCCAGGGGTCTCGGAGTCTGGGTAAATCAGCCCCAGCATTTT
CASAARGLGVWVNQPQHF
>TRBJ2-3|.|TRBV9|TRBD1
TGTGCCAGCAGCGTAGCCCCCTCGGGGACAGGGTTTTCGGATACGCAGTATTTT
CASSVAPSGTGFSDTQYF
>TRBJ1-1|once|TRBV18|TRBD1
TGTGCCAGCTCACCGGGGACAGAGAACACTGAAGCTTTCTTT
CASSPGTENTEAFF
>TRBJ2-4|.|TRBV5-1|TRBD2
TGCGCCAGCAGCCGGGACTACTACAAAAACATTCAGTACTTC
CASSRDYYKNIQYF
>TRBJ2-7|.|TRBV7-9|.
TGTGCCAGCAGCCCCGGGACACCTTACTCCTACGAGCAGTACTTC
CASSPGTPYSYEQYF
>TRBJ1-5|.|TRBV5-6|.
TGTGCCAGCAGCTTGGGTGGAGGCGGGGGTCAGCCCCAGCATTTT
CASSLGGGGGQPQHF
>TRBJ2-7|few|TRBV7-9|.
TGTGCCAGCAGCTTTACCGGGGTTTTCGAGCAGTACTTC
CASSFTGVFEQYF